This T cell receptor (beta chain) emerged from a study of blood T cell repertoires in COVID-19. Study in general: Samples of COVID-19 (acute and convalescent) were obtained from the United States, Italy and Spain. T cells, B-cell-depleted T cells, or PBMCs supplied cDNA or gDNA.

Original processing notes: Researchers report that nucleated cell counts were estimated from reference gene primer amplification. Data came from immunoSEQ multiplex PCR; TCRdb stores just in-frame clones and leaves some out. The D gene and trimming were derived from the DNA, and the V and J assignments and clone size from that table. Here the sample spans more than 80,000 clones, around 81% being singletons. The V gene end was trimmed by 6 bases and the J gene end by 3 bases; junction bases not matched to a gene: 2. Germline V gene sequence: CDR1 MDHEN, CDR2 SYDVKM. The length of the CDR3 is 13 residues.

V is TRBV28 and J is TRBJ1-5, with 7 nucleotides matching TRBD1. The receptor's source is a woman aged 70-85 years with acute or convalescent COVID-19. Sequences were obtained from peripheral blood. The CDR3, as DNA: TGTGCCAGCAGGGGACAGATCAATCAGCCCCAGCATTTT. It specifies CASRGQINQPQHF.